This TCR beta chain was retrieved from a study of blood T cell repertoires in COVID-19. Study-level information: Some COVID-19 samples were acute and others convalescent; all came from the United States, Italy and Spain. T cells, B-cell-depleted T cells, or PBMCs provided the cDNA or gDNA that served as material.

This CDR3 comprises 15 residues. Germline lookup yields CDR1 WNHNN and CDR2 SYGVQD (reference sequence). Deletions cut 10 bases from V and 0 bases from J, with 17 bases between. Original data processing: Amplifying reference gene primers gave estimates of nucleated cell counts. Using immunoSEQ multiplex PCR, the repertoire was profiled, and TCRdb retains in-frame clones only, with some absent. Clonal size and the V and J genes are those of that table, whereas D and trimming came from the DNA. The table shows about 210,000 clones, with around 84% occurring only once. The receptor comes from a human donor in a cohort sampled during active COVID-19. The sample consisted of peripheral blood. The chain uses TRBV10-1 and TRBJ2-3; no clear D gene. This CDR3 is CATPSGQTSTDTQYF. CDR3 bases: TGCGCCACCCCCAGTGGGCAGACAAGCACAGATACGCAGTATTTT.